One and the same sample provided the 18 T cell receptor beta chains below, sequenced in a study of T cell changes during pregnancy in multiple sclerosis. Profiled with immunoSEQ multiplex PCR; TCRdb holds only in-frame clones, not every one. The sample gives around 68,000 clones, 91% of which show up once; under 2.5% is in the top ten. Sequences were derived from peripheral blood, sampled in the third trimester of pregnancy. All receptors derive from a female donor in good health, enrolled as a control in a pregnancy study.

The chain uses TRBV11-2 and TRBJ1-2; TRBD1 aligns across 8 bases. The germline gives CDR1 SGHAT, CDR2 FQNNGV. Germline trimming cut 0 bases from V and 4 bases from J; bases unmatched to any gene: 7. This CDR3 has 16 amino acids. CDR3 nucleotide sequence: TGTGCCAGCAGCTTAGATGGACAGGGAGTCCTCTATGGCTACACCTTC. Encoded protein: CASSLDGQGVLYGYTF.

This chain joins TRBV6-1 and TRBJ2-7; 10 bases map to TRBD2. CDR1 MNHNS and CDR2 SASEGT come from the germline V gene. The V gene end was trimmed by 4 bases and the J gene end by 2 bases; junction bases not matched to a gene: 5. This CDR3 spans 15 amino acids. The CDR3 bases are TGTGCCAGCAGTGTCCTAGCGGGGGAAACCTACGAGCAGTACTTC. It translates to CASSVLAGETYEQYF.

This clone was observed many times. The CDR3 bases are TGCGCCAGCAGCTTGGGTAGCCTCCCCTCAGATGGCTACACCTTC. Translating it yields CASSLGSLPSDGYTF. The rearrangement links TRBV5-1 to TRBJ1-2; D remains unclear. The CDR3 is 15 amino acids. V lost 0 bases and J 6 bases, leaving 15 bases between the germline ends. Germline V gene data show CDR1 as SGHRS and CDR2 as YFSETQ.

This rearrangement joins TRBV4-1 to TRBJ2-7; 7 positions agree with TRBD2. CDR1 MGHRA and CDR2 YSYEKL come from the germline V gene. J lost 1 base, V lost 2 bases, and 5 bases had no gene match. The CDR3 length is 15 residues. CDR3 bases: TGCGCCAGCAGCCAATGGCGGGAGCCGTCCTACGAGCAGTACTTC. Its protein is CASSQWREPSYEQYF.

To note about this clone: The sample contains more than one DNA sequence encoding this CDR3. V is TRBV5-1 and J is TRBJ2-1; tentative D call: TRBD1 (6 bases). Germline lookup yields CDR1 SGHRS and CDR2 YFSETQ. V lost 2 bases and J 4 bases, leaving 7 bases between the germline ends. This CDR3 comprises 13 residues. CDR3 in amino acids: CASSLGQYNEQFF. The CDR3 DNA follows: TGCGCCAGCAGCTTAGGACAGTACAATGAGCAGTTCTTC.

V and J are TRBV19 and TRBJ2-3, with 11 bases matching TRBD2. The CDR3 is 18 residues long. Germline CDR1 LNHDA, CDR2 SQIVND (reference sequence). Trimming cost V 5 bases and J 2 bases; bases outside gene matches: 12. CDR3: CASSPGLAGGSTTDTQYF. CDR3 bases: TGTGCCAGTAGTCCGGGGCTAGCGGGAGGATCAACCACAGATACGCAGTATTTT.

The chain employs TRBV27 and TRBJ2-1; 8 bases fit TRBD1. The CDR3 is 14 amino acids. Germline trimming cut 5 bases from V and 7 bases from J; bases unmatched to any gene: 7. Germline lookup yields CDR1 MNHEY and CDR2 SMNVEV (reference sequence). The CDR3 region is CASSLDRGVNEQFF. In nucleotides, the CDR3 is TGTGCCAGCAGTCTAGACAGGGGAGTGAATGAGCAGTTCTTC.

The J gene is TRBJ2-7, the V gene TRBV14, with D possibly matching TRBD2 (6 bases). V shed 2 bases and J shed 2 bases, with 10 bases lying between them. CDR3 size: 14 residues. Per the germline V gene, CDR1 is SGHDN and CDR2 is FVKESK. The CDR3 loop is CASSQLAQTYEQYF. The CDR3 DNA reads TGTGCCAGCAGCCAACTAGCGCAAACCTACGAGCAGTACTTC.

The chain employs TRBV29-1 and TRBJ1-1; TRBD1 matches 7 bases. CDR1 is SQVTM and CDR2 is ANQGSEA in the germline V gene. The length of the CDR3 is 13 residues. V lost 6 bases to trimming and J lost 1 base; unmatched junction nucleotides: 5. The CDR3 sequence: CSVADRANTEAFF. The CDR3 nucleotides are TGCAGCGTCGCCGACAGGGCGAACACTGAAGCTTTCTTT.

The gene calls are TRBV4-1 and TRBJ2-1; D perhaps matches TRBD2 (6 bases). The germline V and J ends were trimmed by 1 base and 0 bases, with 19 bases remaining between them. CDR3 size: 19 residues. The germline V gene encodes CDR1 MGHRA and CDR2 YSYEKL. Here the CDR3 DNA reads TGCGCCAGCAGCCAAGCAGGGCTAGCGCGCTTAAGCTCCTACAATGAGCAGTTCTTC. Protein sequence: CASSQAGLARLSSYNEQFF.

The J gene is TRBJ2-7, the V gene TRBV2; 9 nucleotides agree with TRBD1. Trimming took 6 bases from V and 3 from J; bases not matched to a gene: 15. The CDR3 is made up of 17 amino acids. CDR1 is SNHLY, CDR2 FYNNEI, per germline. CDR3: CASRLGTPGQGIYEQYF. As DNA, the CDR3 is TGTGCCAGCAGGCTAGGAACCCCGGGACAGGGAATCTACGAGCAGTACTTC.

This clone ranks as medium-sized. V is TRBV2 and J is TRBJ2-2; 8 positions match TRBD1. CDR1 and CDR2 from the germline V gene are SNHLY and FYNNEI. After removal of 7 bases from V and 6 bases from J, the junction contained 10 bases not matched to a gene. The length of the CDR3 is 15 residues. The DNA of the CDR3 is TGTGCCAGCATGGGGGGACAGGTCGTTCCCGGGGAGCTGTTTTTT. This sequence encodes CASMGGQVVPGELFF.

This clone has only one observation. The chain recombines TRBV7-9 with TRBJ1-6; D is possibly TRBD1 (5 bases). The V gene lost 5 bases and the J gene lost 6 bases, with 11 bases spanning the gap. This CDR3 has 14 amino acids. Germline CDR1 is SEHNR and CDR2 is FQNEAQ (reference sequence). The CDR3 here is CASSRDSSNSPLHF. The CDR3 coding sequence is TGTGCCAGCAGCCGTGACAGCTCTAATTCACCCCTCCACTTT.

CDR3 DNA: TGCAGCGTTGGGACAGGGAACACTGAAGCTTTCTTT. It encodes CSVGTGNTEAFF. This sequence joins TRBV29-1 and TRBJ1-1; 7 nucleotides match TRBD1. Per the germline V gene, CDR1 is SQVTM and CDR2 is ANQGSEA. This CDR3 comprises 12 residues. Germline trimming cut 4 bases from V and 1 base from J; bases unmatched to any gene: 0.

The chain joins TRBV2 to TRBJ2-1; the match to TRBD1 covers 10 bases. The junction had 4 bases not matched to a gene; V was cut back by 1 base and J by 7 bases. This CDR3 has 15 amino acids. CDR1 and CDR2 (germline): SNHLY, FYNNEI. DNA of the CDR3: TGTGCCAGCAGTGAAGTCGGGGACAGGGGTAATGAGCAGTTCTTC. The encoded protein is CASSEVGDRGNEQFF.

The chain uses TRBV2 and TRBJ2-1; possible D gene TRBD2, 6 bases. The germline V gene encodes CDR1 SNHLY and CDR2 FYNNEI. The CDR3 loop spans 15 amino acids. V was trimmed by 3 bases and J by 3 bases, leaving 12 bases between them. The CDR3 loop reads CASSERRGDYNEQFF. CDR3 in DNA: TGTGCCAGCAGTGAGAGGCGGGGAGACTACAATGAGCAGTTCTTC.

The chain is built from TRBV12-5 and TRBJ1-2, with a tentative D call TRBD1 (6 bases). V lost 5 bases, J lost 7 bases, and 14 bases lay in between. Germline-derived CDR1 and CDR2 are LGHNT and FRNRAP. The CDR3 covers 13 residues. The CDR3 nucleotides are TGTGCTAGTGGTCTACCAACAGGGTTTGGCTACACCTTC. Its protein product is CASGLPTGFGYTF.

This clone was recorded only once. J is TRBJ1-5 and V is TRBV5-8; 7 nucleotides agree with TRBD1. The germline gives CDR1 SGHTS, CDR2 YDEGEE. Trimming removed 0 bases from V and 6 bases from J; junction bases left unmatched: 6. The CDR3 is 15 residues long. The CDR3: CASSLGQGIGQPQHF. The CDR3 DNA follows: TGTGCCAGCAGCTTGGGACAGGGAATAGGTCAGCCCCAGCATTTT.